One and the same sample provided the 19 T cell receptor beta chains below, sequenced in a study of identical twins. In TCRdb, the 5' RACE reads were re-called with MiXCR into one record per CDR3 protein. The sample lists 1.5 million to 2 million distinct CDR3 sequences, less than 35% seen once, with under 0.35% in the top ten. Sequencing input: cord blood. These receptors all stem from a newborn girl in good health.

The gene calls are TRBV4-1 and TRBJ2-1; 9 positions agree with TRBD2. Trimming removed 0 bases from V and 0 bases from J; junction bases left unmatched: 6. The CDR3 spans 18 residues. Per the germline V gene, CDR1 is MGHRA and CDR2 is YSYEKL. CDR3 in amino acids: CASSQEPYSGSSYNEQFF. CDR3 sequence (DNA): TGCGCCAGCAGCCAAGAACCCTATAGCGGGAGCTCCTACAATGAGCAGTTCTTC.

This clonotype has a handful of counts. The chain carries TRBV20-1 and TRBJ2-5; D ambiguous. CDR3 length: 13 residues. Trimming stripped 5 bases from V and 2 bases from J, with 12 bases between. Germline V gene lookup returns CDR1 DFQATT and CDR2 SNEGSKA (reference sequence). The CDR3 region is CSAPPPPQETQYF. CDR3 bases: TGCAGTGCTCCTCCACCCCCACAAGAGACCCAGTACTTC.

This clonotype has a handful of counts. The chain couples TRBV7-9 to TRBJ2-7, with D unclear. CDR1 and CDR2 (germline): SEHNR, FQNEAQ (reference sequence). Trimming removed 1 base at V and 7 bases at J, with 14 bases between. The CDR3 totals 14 residues. DNA for the CDR3: TGTGCCAGCAGCTTAGAACTTCGGACGGAAGAGCAGTACTTC. Its protein product is CASSLELRTEEQYF.

V and J are TRBV29-1 and TRBJ2-5; TRBD1 agrees at 8 bases. This CDR3 has 13 residues. Germline loops: CDR1 SQVTM, CDR2 ANQGSEA. The V and J ends lost 5 bases and 11 bases, in that order; junction bases with no gene match: 13. The CDR3: CSVYGQGHNEQYF. DNA of the CDR3: TGCAGCGTTTACGGACAGGGCCACAATGAGCAGTACTTC.

The chain carries TRBV12-3 or TRBV12-4 and TRBJ2-7, with TRBD2 identical over 8 bases. Matching the DNA end better, TRBJ2-5 makes the J call doubtful. CDR3 length: 15 amino acids. CDR3 nucleotides: TGTGCCAGCAGTTTACAGGGACTAGATCGGCAGACCCAGTACTTC. Its protein product is CASSLQGLDRQTQYF.

The J gene is TRBJ1-5, the V gene TRBV6-1, with D possibly being TRBD1 (6 bases). Germline loops: CDR1 MNHNS, CDR2 SASEGT. The CDR3 spans 14 residues. V was clipped by 5 bases and J by 2 bases, with 10 bases between them. In nucleotides, the CDR3 is TGTGCCAGCAGTAGGGGGGCAGGCAATCAGCCCCAGCATTTT. Translation: CASSRGAGNQPQHF.

This chain joins TRBV24-1 and TRBJ1-1; 7 bases line up with TRBD1. This CDR3 region has 12 residues. Germline-derived CDR1 and CDR2 are KGHDR and SFDVKD. The V segment lost 6 bases and the J segment 5 bases; nucleotides outside the gene matches: 2. The CDR3 coding sequence is TGTGCCACCAGTAACAGGGGTACTGAAGCTTTCTTT. Its protein product is CATSNRGTEAFF.

This chain joins TRBV6-6 and TRBJ1-1; the D gene is possibly TRBD1 (5 bases). This CDR3 contains 13 residues. Germline V gives CDR1 MNHNY, CDR2 SVGAGI (reference sequence). Trimming took 6 bases from V and 4 from J, leaving 12 bases between them. The CDR3 DNA follows: TGTGCCAGCAGGTCCAGGGAGGGCACTGAAGCTTTCTTT. It specifies CASRSREGTEAFF.

This clonotype showed up just a few times. V is TRBV4-2 and J is TRBJ1-2; possibly TRBD1 for D (6 bases). CDR1 and CDR2 (germline): LGHNA, YNFKEQ. The V gene lost 0 bases and the J gene lost 4 bases, with 12 bases spanning the gap. This CDR3 is built from 15 residues. CDR3 DNA: TGTGCCAGCAGCCAAGACGAGGGGGAGGGCTATGGCTACACCTTC. It yields the protein CASSQDEGEGYGYTF.

This clonotype was recorded only once. The junction shows a germline mismatch at one end, possibly a read error. The chain uses TRBV4-1 and TRBJ2-3; maybe TRBD2 (6 bases). This CDR3 spans 13 amino acids. Germline V gene data show CDR1 as MGHRA and CDR2 as YSYEKL. CDR3 in amino acids: CASSLRTGDAQYF. The CDR3 coding sequence is TGCGCCAGCAGCCTTCGGACGGGAGATGCGCAGTATTTT.

This clonotype has a handful of counts. The CDR3 sequence: CASSYVGGSYEQYF. CDR3 sequence (DNA): TGTGCCAGCAGTTACGTAGGGGGCTCCTACGAGCAGTACTTC. The chain recombines TRBV6-6 with TRBJ2-7; weak D call: TRBD1 (6 bases). Trimming left V 2 bases short and J 0 bases short, with 8 bases between. This CDR3 has 14 amino acids. Germline CDR1 MNHNY, CDR2 SVGAGI (reference sequence).

The chain is built from TRBV2 and TRBJ2-7; 16 bases fit TRBD2. Germline lookup yields CDR1 SNHLY and CDR2 FYNNEI. V shed 6 bases and J 5 bases; nucleotides not matched to a gene: 4. This CDR3 spans 15 amino acids. The CDR3 spells CASRGLAGGFDEQYF. The CDR3 DNA sequence: TGTGCCAGCAGGGGACTAGCGGGAGGGTTTGACGAGCAGTACTTC.

As to this clonotype: The junction shows a germline mismatch at one end, possibly a read error. The genes are TRBV20-1 and TRBJ2-3; 10 positions match TRBD2. The CDR3 sequence is 15 residues long. Germline lookup yields CDR1 DFQATT and CDR2 SNEGSKA (reference sequence). CDR3 DNA sequence: TGCAGTGCTTCCAGGACTAGCGGAAATACAGATACGCGGTATTTT. Its protein is CSASRTSGNTDTRYF.

In its sample, this clonotype was seen a few times. V usage is TRBV4-2 and J usage is TRBJ1-1; 8 bases agree with TRBD1. The CDR3 is made up of 16 amino acids. V lost 3 bases to trimming and J lost 1 base; unmatched junction nucleotides: 7. Germline CDR1 and CDR2: LGHNA and YNFKEQ. The CDR3 region is CASSHMQGAANTEAFF. CDR3 bases: TGTGCCAGCAGCCACATGCAGGGGGCGGCGAACACTGAAGCTTTCTTT.

This clonotype has just a few counts. The genes are TRBV29-1 and TRBJ2-1; 8 bases fit TRBD1. The trim removed 3 bases at V and 7 bases at J, leaving 8 bases unmatched. The CDR3 spans 14 residues. Germline V lookup: CDR1 SQVTM, CDR2 ANQGSEA. The CDR3 nucleotides are TGCAGCGTTGACCCAGACAGGGGTGCAAATGAGCAGTTCTTC. This sequence encodes CSVDPDRGANEQFF.

In this sample, this clonotype turned up a few times. The V gene is TRBV6-6, the J gene TRBJ1-1; no clear D gene. Deletions cut 5 bases from V and 1 base from J, with 14 bases between. The CDR3 runs to 15 residues. Germline V gene data show CDR1 as MNHNY and CDR2 as SVGAGI (reference sequence). The CDR3 reads CASSPPRRENTEAFF. Here the CDR3 DNA reads TGTGCCAGCAGTCCACCTCGACGGGAGAACACTGAAGCTTTCTTT.

The chain employs TRBV4-1 and TRBJ1-1; D is possibly TRBD1 (5 bases). Deletions cut 4 bases from V and 7 bases from J, with 13 bases between. Germline loops: CDR1 MGHRA, CDR2 YSYEKL. This CDR3 is built from 13 residues. CDR3 nucleotide sequence: TGCGCCAGCAGCCTGTGGGTCGGGGGTGAAGCTTTCTTT. It translates to CASSLWVGGEAFF.

This sequence joins TRBV27 and TRBJ2-3, with 7 bases identical to TRBD2. The length of the CDR3 is 17 residues. From germline, CDR1 is MNHEY and CDR2 SMNVEV (reference sequence). The J segment lost 4 bases and the V segment lost 3 bases, leaving 13 bases of the junction unmatched. The CDR3 nucleotides read TGTGCCAGCAGTTTTCCCCCTCGGACTAGAGTAGCAGATACGCAGTATTTT. Residues: CASSFPPRTRVADTQYF.

This clonotype was picked up one time. The V gene is TRBV6-5, the J gene TRBJ2-5; D is ambiguous. Germline V gene data show CDR1 as MNHEY and CDR2 as SVGAGI. V was clipped by 0 bases and J by 3 bases, with 8 bases between them. CDR3 length equals 14 residues. The CDR3 bases are TGTGCCAGCAGTTACTCCAAGGCCAAAGAGACCCAGTACTTC. Its protein is CASSYSKAKETQYF.